This T cell receptor (beta chain) appears in the sequencing data of a study of blood T cells in healthy people across ages. Findings and caveats of the study: Estimates of total diversity, which came from one million sequenced T cells, were considered to be underestimates. Percentage of naive T cells showed a strong correlation with TCR beta diversity. Older individuals had lower TCR beta diversity per million T cells (the decline was roughly linear).

This clonotype was found many times. The antigen is not known. Each donor gave about 9.3 milliliters of peripheral blood. The CDR3 length is 12 residues. The V and J ends lost 3 bases and 4 bases respectively, with 7 bases between them. Germline CDR1 and CDR2: DFQATT and SNEGSKA (reference sequence). Together with a sample-barcoded 5' primer, a J-beta primer mix was included in a second PCR lasting about 6 to 11 cycles. TCRdb re-called the 5' RACE reads through MiXCR, storing one row per CDR3 protein. The table includes 650,000 to 700,000 distinct CDR3 sequences, 52% detected once. The chain has TRBV20-1 and TRBJ1-5; no definite D call. Source material: blood. This TCR derives from a woman over 75 in good health. CDR3 sequence: CSASNTNQPQHF. In nucleotides, the CDR3 is TGCAGTGCTAGTAACACGAATCAGCCCCAGCATTTT.